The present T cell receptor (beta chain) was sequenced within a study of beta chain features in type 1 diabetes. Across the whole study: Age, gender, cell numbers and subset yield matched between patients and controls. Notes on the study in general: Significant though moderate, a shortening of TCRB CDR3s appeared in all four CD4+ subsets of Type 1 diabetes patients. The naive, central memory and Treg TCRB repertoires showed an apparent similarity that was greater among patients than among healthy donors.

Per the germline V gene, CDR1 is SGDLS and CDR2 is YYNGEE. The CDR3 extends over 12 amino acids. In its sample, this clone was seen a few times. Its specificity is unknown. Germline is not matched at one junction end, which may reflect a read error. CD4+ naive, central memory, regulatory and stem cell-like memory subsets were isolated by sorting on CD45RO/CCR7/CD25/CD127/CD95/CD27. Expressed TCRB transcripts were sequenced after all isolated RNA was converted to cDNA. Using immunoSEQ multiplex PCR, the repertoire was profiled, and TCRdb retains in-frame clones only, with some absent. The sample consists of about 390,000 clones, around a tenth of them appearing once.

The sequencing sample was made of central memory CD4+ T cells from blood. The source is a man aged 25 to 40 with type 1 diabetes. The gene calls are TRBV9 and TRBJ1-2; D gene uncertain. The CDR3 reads CASSADGRASLF. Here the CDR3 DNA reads TGTGCCAGCAGCGCGGACGGGAGGGCTAGTCTTTTC. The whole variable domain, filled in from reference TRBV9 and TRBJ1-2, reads DSGVTQTPKHLITATGQRVTLRCSPRSGDLSVYWYQQSLDQGLQFLIQYYNGEERAKGNILERFSAQQFPDLHSELNLSSLELGDSALYFCASSADGRASLFGSGTRLTVV.